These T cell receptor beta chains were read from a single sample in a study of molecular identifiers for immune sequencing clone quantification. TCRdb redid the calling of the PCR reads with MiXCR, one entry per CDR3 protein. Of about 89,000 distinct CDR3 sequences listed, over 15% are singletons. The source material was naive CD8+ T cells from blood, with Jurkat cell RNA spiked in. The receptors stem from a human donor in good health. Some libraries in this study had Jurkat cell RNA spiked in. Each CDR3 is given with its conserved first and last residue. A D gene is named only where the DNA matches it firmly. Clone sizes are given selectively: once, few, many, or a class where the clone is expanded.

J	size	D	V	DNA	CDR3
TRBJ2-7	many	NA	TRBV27	TGTGCCAGCAATGTCCGGGACTCCTACGAGCAGTACTTC	CASNVRDSYEQYF
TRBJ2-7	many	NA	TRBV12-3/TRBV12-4	TGTGCCAGCAGCCAGTCCCTCTACGAGCAGTACTTC	CASSQSLYEQYF
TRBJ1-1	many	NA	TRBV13	TGTGCCAGCAGCTGGGAAGAGGACACTGAAGCTTTCTTT	CASSWEEDTEAFF
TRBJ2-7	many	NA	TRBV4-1	TGCGCCAGCAGCCCCCCGACAGGGGAGGGTTACGAGCAGTACTTC	CASSPPTGEGYEQYF
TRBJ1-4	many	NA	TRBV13	TGTGCCAGCAGCTCCAGAACCGTCGGTGAAAAACTGTTTTTT	CASSSRTVGEKLFF
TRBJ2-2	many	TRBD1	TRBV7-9	TGTGCCAGCAGCTTACCGACAGGGAAGACGCTTGGGGAGCTGTTTTTT	CASSLPTGKTLGELFF
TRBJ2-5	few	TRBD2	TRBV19	TGTGCCAGTAGTGTGACCATAGCGGGGTTCCAAGAGACCCAGTACTTC	CASSVTIAGFQETQYF
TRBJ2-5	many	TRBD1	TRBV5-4	TGTGCCAGCAAAGACAGGGATCAAGAGACCCAGTACTTC	CASKDRDQETQYF
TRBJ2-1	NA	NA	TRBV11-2	TGTGCCAGCAGCCCCCGCTCCTACAATGAGCAGTTCTTC	CASSPRSYNEQFF
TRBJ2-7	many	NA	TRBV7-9	TGTGCCAGCAGCGCCGGATACGGGTACGAGCAGTACTTC	CASSAGYGYEQYF
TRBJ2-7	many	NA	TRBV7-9	TGTGCCAGCAGCCCGGCGGGTGGGGGGACATCCTACGAGCAGTACTTC	CASSPAGGGTSYEQYF
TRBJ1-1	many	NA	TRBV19	TGTGCCAGTAGTATAGGGGTTCGCGGAGCTTTCTTT	CASSIGVRGAFF
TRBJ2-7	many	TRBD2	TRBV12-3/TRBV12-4	TGTGCCAGTTCGCCTCTAGCGGCGAGCTCCTACGAGCAGTACTTC	CASSPLAASSYEQYF
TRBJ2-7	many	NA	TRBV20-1	TGCAGTGCTAGACCCACTAGCTTAGCCTACGAGCAGTACTTC	CSARPTSLAYEQYF
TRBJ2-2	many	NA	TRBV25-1	TGTGCCAGCGCCATAAATCCCGGGGAGCTGTTTTTT	CASAINPGELFF
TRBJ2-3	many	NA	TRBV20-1	TGCAGTGCTAGCAACCATACAGGGGAGGGGGATACGCAGTATTTT	CSASNHTGEGDTQYF
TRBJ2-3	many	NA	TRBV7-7	TGTGCTAGCAGCCACACCCCAGCACCCACAGATACGCAGTATTTT	CASSHTPAPTDTQYF
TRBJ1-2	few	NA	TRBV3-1	TGTGCCAGCAGCCAAGAGCGGTCGGACCGGGGTTATGGCTACACCTTC	CASSQERSDRGYGYTF
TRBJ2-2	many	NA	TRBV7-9	TGTGCCAGCAGCAACCAAAACACCGGGGAGCTGTTTTTT	CASSNQNTGELFF
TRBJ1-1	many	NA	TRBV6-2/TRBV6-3	TGTGCCAGCAGTTACGGGCAGGGGTACACTGAAGCTTTCTTT	CASSYGQGYTEAFF